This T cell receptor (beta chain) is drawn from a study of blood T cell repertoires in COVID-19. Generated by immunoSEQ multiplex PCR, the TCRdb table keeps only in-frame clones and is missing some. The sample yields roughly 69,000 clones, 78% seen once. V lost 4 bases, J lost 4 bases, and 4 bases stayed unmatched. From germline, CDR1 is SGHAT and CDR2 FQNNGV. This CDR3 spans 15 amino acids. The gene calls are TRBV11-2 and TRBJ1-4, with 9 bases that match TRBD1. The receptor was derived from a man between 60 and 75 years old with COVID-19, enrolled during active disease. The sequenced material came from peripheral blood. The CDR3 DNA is TGTGCCAGCAGCTCCAGGACAGGGGATAATGAAAAACTGTTTTTT. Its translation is CASSSRTGDNEKLFF.